This TCR beta chain derives from a study of cytomegalovirus exposure and HLA in healthy donors. Study-level information: Most donors, 70% to 85% of over 350 genotyped, fell in the Caucasian-associated ancestry cluster. Notes on the study in general: CMV antigen specificity was confirmed in vitro for three CMV-associated chains. V segments that were indistinguishable, TRBV6-2 and TRBV6-3 among them, were omitted from analysis.

On this clone itself: No antigen is known for it.

The CDR3 spans 14 residues. Trimming removed 5 bases from V and 2 bases from J, with 13 bases in between. CDR1 is SGHTA and CDR2 is FQGTGA in the germline V gene. PCR involved 60 Vbeta and 13 Jbeta primers. Sequencing used immunoSEQ multiplex PCR; TCRdb keeps in-frame clones, though not all of them. The table shows 85,000 to 130,000 clones, with 65% to 80% occurring only once. Sequencing was carried out using PBMCs. This TCR was recovered from a man in his 60s in good health and CMV-seronegative. The V and J genes are TRBV7-3 and TRBJ2-7, with D possibly TRBD1 on 8 matching bases. CDR3 DNA: TGTGCCAGCAGCCCACAGGGGGGGCCCTACGAGCAGTACTTC. This gives the protein CASSPQGGPYEQYF.